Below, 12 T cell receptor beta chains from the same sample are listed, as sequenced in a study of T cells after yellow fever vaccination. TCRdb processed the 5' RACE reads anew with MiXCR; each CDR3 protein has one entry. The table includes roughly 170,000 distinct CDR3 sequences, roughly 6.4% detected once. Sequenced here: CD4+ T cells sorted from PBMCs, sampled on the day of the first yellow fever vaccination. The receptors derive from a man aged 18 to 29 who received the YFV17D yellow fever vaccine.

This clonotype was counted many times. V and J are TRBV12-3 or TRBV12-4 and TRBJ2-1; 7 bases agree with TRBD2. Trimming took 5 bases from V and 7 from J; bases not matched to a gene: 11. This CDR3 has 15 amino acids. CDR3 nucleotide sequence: TGTGCCAGCAGTCCCCTTACGAGCGGGGCTAATGAGCAGTTCTTC. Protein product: CASSPLTSGANEQFF.

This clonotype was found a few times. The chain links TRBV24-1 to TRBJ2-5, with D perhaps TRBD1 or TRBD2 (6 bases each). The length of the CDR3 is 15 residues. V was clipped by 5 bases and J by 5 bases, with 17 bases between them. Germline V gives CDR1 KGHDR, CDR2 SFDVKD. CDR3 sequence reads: CATSGWSGGRETQYF. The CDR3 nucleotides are TGTGCCACCAGTGGTTGGTCCGGGGGCAGGGAGACCCAGTACTTC.

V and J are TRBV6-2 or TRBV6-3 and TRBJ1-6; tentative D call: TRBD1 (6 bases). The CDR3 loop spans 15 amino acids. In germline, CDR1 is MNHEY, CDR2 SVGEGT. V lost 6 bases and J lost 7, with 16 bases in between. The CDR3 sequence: CASRPQQGWNSPLHF. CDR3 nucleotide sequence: TGTGCCAGCAGGCCACAACAGGGCTGGAATTCACCCCTCCACTTT.

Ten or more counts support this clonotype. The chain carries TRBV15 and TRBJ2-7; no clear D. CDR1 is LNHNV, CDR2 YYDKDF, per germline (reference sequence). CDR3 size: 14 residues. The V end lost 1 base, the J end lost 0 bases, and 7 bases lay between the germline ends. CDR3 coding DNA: TGTGCCACCAGCAGAGCACCGAACTCCTACGAGCAGTACGTC. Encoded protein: CATSRAPNSYEQYV.

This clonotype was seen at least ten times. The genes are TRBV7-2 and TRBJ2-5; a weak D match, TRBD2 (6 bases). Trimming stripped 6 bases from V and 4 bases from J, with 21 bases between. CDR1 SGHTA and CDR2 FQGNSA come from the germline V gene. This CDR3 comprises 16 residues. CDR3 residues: CASSPNAPTSPETQYF. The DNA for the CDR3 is TGTGCCAGCAGTCCTAATGCCCCGACTAGTCCAGAGACCCAGTACTTC. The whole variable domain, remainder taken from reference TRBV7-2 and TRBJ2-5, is GAGVSQSPSNKVTEKGKDVELRCDPISGHTALYWYRQSLGQGLEFLIYFQGNSAPDKSGLPSDRFSAERTGGSVSTLTIQRTQQEDSAVYLCASSPNAPTSPETQYFGPGTRLLVL.

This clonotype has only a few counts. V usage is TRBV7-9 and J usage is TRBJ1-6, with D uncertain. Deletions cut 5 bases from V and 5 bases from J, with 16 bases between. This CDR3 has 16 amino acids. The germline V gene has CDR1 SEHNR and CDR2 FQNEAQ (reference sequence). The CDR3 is CASSPRLRQNNSPLHF. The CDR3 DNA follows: TGTGCCAGCAGCCCCCGCTTAAGGCAGAATAATTCACCCCTCCACTTT.

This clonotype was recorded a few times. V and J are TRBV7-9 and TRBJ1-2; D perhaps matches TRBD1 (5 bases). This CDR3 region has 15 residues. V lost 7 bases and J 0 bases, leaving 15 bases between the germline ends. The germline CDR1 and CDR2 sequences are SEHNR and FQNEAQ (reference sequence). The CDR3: CASTSRGATNYGYTF. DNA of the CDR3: TGTGCCAGCACGTCTCGCGGGGCCACTAACTATGGCTACACCTTC. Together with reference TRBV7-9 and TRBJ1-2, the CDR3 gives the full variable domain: DTGVSQNPRHKITKRGQNVTFRCDPISEHNRLYWYRQTLGQGPEFLTYFQNEAQLEKSRLLSDRFSAERPKGSFSTLEIQRTEQGDSAMYLCASTSRGATNYGYTFGSGTRLTVV.

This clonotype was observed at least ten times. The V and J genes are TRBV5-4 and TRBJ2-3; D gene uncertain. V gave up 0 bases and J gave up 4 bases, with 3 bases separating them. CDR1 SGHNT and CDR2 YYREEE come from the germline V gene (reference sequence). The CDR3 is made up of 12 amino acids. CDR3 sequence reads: CASSLDSDTQYF. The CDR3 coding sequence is TGTGCCAGCAGCTTGGACTCAGATACGCAGTATTTT. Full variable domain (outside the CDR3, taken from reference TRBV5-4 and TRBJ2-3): ETGVTQSPTHLIKTRGQQVTLRCSSQSGHNTVSWYQQALGQGPQFIFQYYREEENGRGNFPPRFSGLQFPNYSSELNVNALELDDSALYLCASSLDSDTQYFGPGTRLTVL.

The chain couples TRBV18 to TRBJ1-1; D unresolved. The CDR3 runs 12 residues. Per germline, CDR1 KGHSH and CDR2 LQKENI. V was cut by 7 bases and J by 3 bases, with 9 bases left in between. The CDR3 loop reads CASYRADTEAFF. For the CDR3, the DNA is TGTGCCAGCTACCGGGCGGACACTGAAGCTTTCTTT. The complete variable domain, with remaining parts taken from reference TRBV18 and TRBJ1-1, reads NAGVMQNPRHLVRRRGQEARLRCSPMKGHSHVYWYRQLPEEGLKFMVYLQKENIIDESGMPKERFSAEFPKEGPSILRIQQVVRGDSAAYFCASYRADTEAFFGQGTRLTVV.

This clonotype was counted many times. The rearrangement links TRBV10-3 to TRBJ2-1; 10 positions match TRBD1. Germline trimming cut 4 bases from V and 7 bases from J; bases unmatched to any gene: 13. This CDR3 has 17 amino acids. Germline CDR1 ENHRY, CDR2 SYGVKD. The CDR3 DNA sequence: TGTGCCATCAGTGTGGGCACGAGACAGGGGGCTTGGAATGAGCAGTTCTTC. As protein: CAISVGTRQGAWNEQFF.

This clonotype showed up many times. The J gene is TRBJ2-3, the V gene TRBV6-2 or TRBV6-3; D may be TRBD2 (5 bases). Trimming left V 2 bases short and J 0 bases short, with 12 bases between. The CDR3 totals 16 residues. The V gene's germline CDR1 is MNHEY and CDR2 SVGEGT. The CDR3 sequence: CASSYRRASSTDTQYF. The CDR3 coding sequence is TGTGCCAGCAGTTACCGGCGGGCCTCTAGCACAGATACGCAGTATTTT.

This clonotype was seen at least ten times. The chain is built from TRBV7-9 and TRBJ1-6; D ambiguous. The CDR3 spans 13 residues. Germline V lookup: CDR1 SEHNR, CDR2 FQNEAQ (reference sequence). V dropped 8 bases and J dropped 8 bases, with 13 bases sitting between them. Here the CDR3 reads CASSLYMDSPLHF. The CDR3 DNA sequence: TGTGCCAGCTCCCTTTACATGGATTCACCCCTCCACTTT.